This entry concerns a single T cell receptor beta chain. This clone was detected only once. Its antigen is unknown. Base qualities were left out, and no much larger clone turns up one base away. This sample is part of a study of lymphopenia after photon versus proton radiotherapy (dated by TCRdb to between 2018 and 2021). Turning to the overall study: Photon and proton radiation therapy were compared by the study for their immunological effects in patients with gastrointestinal tumors who developed high-grade lymphopenia. The cohort included 20 patients with gastrointestinal tumors who developed lymphopenia after receiving either photon or proton therapy. The study aimed to characterize how the two radiation modalities differ in their impact on the immune system. The paper as a whole reports these results and caveats: Relative stability during treatment was observed in proton-treated patients, whereas loss of naive T cells and TCR diversity and gain of effector/memory populations were observed in photon-treated patients. Across the cohort, among patients who died, a greater drop in TCR diversity after the nadir was inversely correlated with overall survival time. The survival association was examined only in patients who died, and the authors described better survival with proton therapy as a possibility, not as a demonstrated result. Once the lymphocyte count had reached its nadir, the repertoires of photon-treated patients showed oligoclonal expansion, particularly of CD8+ Temra cells, and this expansion drove the decline in diversity.

The germline V gene (reference sequence) supplies CDR1 LNHDA and CDR2 SQIVND. Counted from cysteine to phenylalanine, this CDR3 has 17 amino acids. Only CDR3 DNA is held: 51 bases, read in frame from base 1. For this chain, trimming is 2 bases at the V end and 5 bases at the J end, and the number of junction bases without a gene match is 13. The method behind the library was the immunoSEQ multiplex PCR assay. T cell repertoires were profiled with deep sequencing of rearranged TCR beta loci together with multiparametric flow cytometry. TCRdb stores this immuneACCESS table with in-frame sequences only. Part of the clones is absent; in the studies checked, under half of the shortfall reflects unresolved V genes, and no reason is known for the rest. Present in this sample are around 59,000 clones, approximately 84% of which were seen just once. Of the sample, roughly 2.1% is held by the ten largest clones.

This receptor was identified in a man in his fifties or sixties with pancreatic cancer. The sample in question was peripheral blood, obtained from a patient treated with proton-based radiotherapy. The receptor chain draws on TRBV19 and TRBJ2-5; 8 central nucleotides agree with TRBD1. The DNA sequence is TGTGCCAGTAGTATATCCCGGCGGCAGGGGGCCCGGGAGACCCAGTACTTC. It specifies CASSISRRQGARETQYF.